One and the same sample provided the 27 T cell receptor beta chains below, sequenced in a study of shared clonotypes between healthy human individuals. Sequenced by immunoSEQ multiplex PCR; TCRdb stores in-frame clones only, minus some. The repertoire holds around 990,000 clones, 77% seen once, with almost 0.9% in the top ten. Sequencing was performed on memory CD4+ T cells from PBMCs. Subset noted: CD45RA-negative fraction. These TCRs come from a man in his late teens or twenties in good health. Some clones in this sample may be carry-over from other donors' samples.

The chain carries TRBV9 and TRBJ1-4; D is perhaps TRBD1 (5 bases). V lost 0 bases, J lost 0 bases, and 9 bases lay in between. CDR1 is SGDLS, CDR2 YYNGEE, per germline. The CDR3 covers 16 residues. The DNA of the CDR3 is TGTGCCAGCAGCGTAGGACAGCACGCAACTAATGAAAAACTGTTTTTT. This codes for CASSVGQHATNEKLFF.

Only a few counts were recorded for this clone. This chain connects TRBV29-1 to TRBJ1-1; tentatively, D is TRBD1 (5 bases). The CDR3 length is 12 residues. From germline, CDR1 is SQVTM and CDR2 ANQGSEA. V was pared by 7 bases and J by 3 bases, with 12 bases between. The CDR3 bases are TGCAGCGCTTGGGACGGGGACACTGAAGCTTTCTTT. Encoded protein: CSAWDGDTEAFF.

The rearrangement joins TRBV7-3 to TRBJ2-7; D tentatively fits TRBD1 or TRBD2 (5 bases each). The length of the CDR3 is 16 residues. The V gene's germline CDR1 is SGHTA and CDR2 FQGTGA. V lost 2 bases and J 5 bases, leaving 19 bases between the germline ends. As DNA, the CDR3 is TGTGCCAGCAGCTTACCTAAATCGGGACCCGGGGACGAGCAGTACTTC. It is translated as CASSLPKSGPGDEQYF.

This chain links TRBV28 with TRBJ2-1, with a possible D match to TRBD1 (6 bases). Trimming pared 3 bases from V and 4 bases from J, leaving 13 bases between. The CDR3 is 15 amino acids. Per germline, CDR1 MDHEN and CDR2 SYDVKM. The CDR3 reads CASSFRGGLYNEQFF. The CDR3 DNA reads TGTGCCAGCAGTTTTCGAGGGGGTCTGTACAATGAGCAGTTCTTC.

The chain links TRBV7-9 to TRBJ2-2, with TRBD2 matching over 15 bases. This CDR3 contains 19 residues. V trimming: 4 bases; J trimming: 1 base; junction bases outside the gene matches: 7. CDR1 SEHNR and CDR2 FQNEAQ come from the germline V gene (reference sequence). The CDR3 loop reads CASSSGLAGGYGNTGELFF. CDR3 DNA: TGTGCCAGCAGCTCGGGACTAGCGGGAGGATATGGGAACACCGGGGAGCTGTTTTTT.

This chain links TRBV2 with TRBJ2-1; 8 bases line up with TRBD1. The ends lost 5 bases at V and 3 bases at J; junction bases unmatched: 6. Germline V lookup: CDR1 SNHLY, CDR2 FYNNEI. The length of the CDR3 is 15 residues. CDR3 in DNA: TGTGCCAGCAGTTTACAGGGGGGAGGCTACAATGAGCAGTTCTTC. Its protein product is CASSLQGGGYNEQFF.

The chain links TRBV29-1 to TRBJ2-3; 7 bases are shared with TRBD2. This CDR3 is 14 amino acids long. The junction had 10 bases not matched to a gene; V was cut back by 7 bases and J by 3 bases. Looked up from germline, CDR1 is SQVTM and CDR2 is ANQGSEA. The CDR3 DNA follows: TGCAGCGCCCGGGAGGCCCCTTCGACAGATACGCAGTATTTT. It translates to CSAREAPSTDTQYF.

V gene TRBV5-1 combines with J gene TRBJ2-7; 9 nucleotides agree with TRBD2. V lost 2 bases and J lost 4; bases outside the gene matches: 4. This CDR3 is 14 amino acids long. The germline V gene encodes CDR1 SGHRS and CDR2 YFSETQ. This CDR3 is CASSLAGGLYEQYF. The CDR3 DNA follows: TGCGCCAGCAGCTTAGCGGGAGGTTTGTACGAGCAGTACTTC.

The chain combines TRBV10-3 with TRBJ1-3; D uncertain. Germline V gene data show CDR1 as ENHRY and CDR2 as SYGVKD. Trimming removed 7 bases at V and 8 bases at J, with 12 bases between. CDR3 length: 12 residues. The CDR3 reads CAINPTVDTIYF. In nucleotides, the CDR3 is TGTGCCATCAATCCCACCGTTGACACCATATATTTT.

This sequence joins TRBV28 and TRBJ2-7, with 8 bases aligning to TRBD2. V shed 5 bases, J shed 6 bases, and the junction held 15 bases outside the gene matches. Germline V gives CDR1 MDHEN, CDR2 SYDVKM. The CDR3 is made up of 16 amino acids. DNA for the CDR3: TGTGCCAGCAGTCCGGCCGGGGGGGGCAAGGCAGGCGAGCAGTACTTC. Its translation is CASSPAGGGKAGEQYF.

As DNA, the CDR3 is TGTGCCAGCAGCTCCCCTACAGGGGGGTCTGGAAACACCATATATTTT. Its translation: CASSSPTGGSGNTIYF. The chain couples TRBV7-2 to TRBJ1-3; TRBD1 matches at 8 bases. The trim removed 4 bases at V and 1 base at J, leaving 6 bases unmatched. Germline V gene lookup returns CDR1 SGHTA and CDR2 FQGNSA. CDR3 length: 16 residues.

The chain recombines TRBV27 with TRBJ2-7; 11 nucleotides line up with TRBD1. This CDR3 is 16 amino acids long. The germline V gene has CDR1 MNHEY and CDR2 SMNVEV (reference sequence). Losses at the gene ends were 6 bases for V and 4 bases for J; bases not matched to a gene: 11. CDR3 sequence (DNA): TGTGCCAGCAGACGCACCCCGGGACAGGGGGTTTACGAGCAGTACTTC. Translation: CASRRTPGQGVYEQYF.

About this clone: Other DNA sequences within the sample encode an identical CDR3. The chain joins TRBV18 to TRBJ1-4; weak D call: TRBD1 (5 bases). The CDR3 length is 14 residues. Trimming cost V 3 bases and J 0 bases, with 5 bases left between them. The germline V gene encodes CDR1 KGHSH and CDR2 LQKENI. The CDR3 nucleotides are TGTGCCAGCTCACCCAGGGCAACTAATGAAAAACTGTTTTTT. This encodes CASSPRATNEKLFF.

The genes are TRBV30 and TRBJ2-3; D is perhaps TRBD2 (6 bases). The CDR3 has 14 amino acids. Germline values: CDR1 GTSNPN, CDR2 SVGIG (reference sequence). Trimming removed 4 bases from V and 4 bases from J, with 15 bases in between. CDR3 loop: CAWTRDPGADTQYF. In nucleotides, the CDR3 is TGTGCCTGGACTCGGGACCCGGGGGCAGATACGCAGTATTTT.

The chain is built from TRBV5-1 and TRBJ2-3; TRBD1 matches 7 bases. The CDR3 extends over 16 amino acids. V was pared by 2 bases and J by 0 bases, with 6 bases of the junction left unmatched. The germline V gene has CDR1 SGHRS and CDR2 YFSETQ. The CDR3 loop reads CASSFPGQPSTDTQYF. The CDR3, as DNA: TGCGCCAGCAGCTTTCCGGGACAGCCTAGCACAGATACGCAGTATTTT. Complete variable domain (other parts from reference TRBV5-1 and TRBJ2-3): KAGVTQTPRYLIKTRGQQVTLSCSPISGHRSVSWYQQTPGQGLQFLFEYFSETQRNKGNFPGRFSGRQFSNSRSEMNVSTLELGDSALYLCASSFPGQPSTDTQYFGPGTRLTVL.

The chain carries TRBV7-2 and TRBJ2-5, with D possibly called TRBD1 or TRBD2 (5 bases each). The CDR3 loop spans 13 amino acids. The V and J ends lost 5 bases and 5 bases respectively, with 12 bases between them. Germline V gene lookup returns CDR1 SGHTA and CDR2 FQGNSA. The CDR3 region has the DNA TGTGCCAGCAGCAGAGGGACGGCGGAGACCCAGTACTTC. Translated, it gives CASSRGTAETQYF.

This clone was seen just once. J is TRBJ1-4 and V is TRBV18; 9 nucleotides agree with TRBD1. The trim removed 9 bases at V and 12 bases at J, leaving 14 bases unmatched. In germline, CDR1 is KGHSH, CDR2 LQKENI. There are 14 residues in the CDR3. The CDR3 DNA sequence: TGTGCCAGTCTCGGACAGGGGAGCGTTTATCAACTGTTTTTT. This translates into CASLGQGSVYQLFF.

This chain links TRBV6-1 with TRBJ2-1, with 10 bases fitting TRBD1. V lost 2 bases and J lost 8; bases outside the gene matches: 6. CDR1 MNHNS and CDR2 SASEGT come from the germline V gene. The CDR3 totals 15 residues. The CDR3 nucleotides are TGTGCCAGCAGTGAACCGGGACAGGGGACGGATGAGCAGTTCTTC. Its translation is CASSEPGQGTDEQFF.

DNA for the CDR3: TGCGCCAGCAGCGGCCTACAGGGGGCTACTAATGAAAAACTGTTTTTT. This gives the protein CASSGLQGATNEKLFF. The V call is TRBV5-1, the J call TRBJ1-4; 9 nucleotides align to TRBD1. Germline CDR1 and CDR2: SGHRS and YFSETQ. Trimming at V came to 4 bases and at J to 2 bases, leaving 6 bases not matched to a gene. This CDR3 is built from 16 residues.

This clone was picked up many times. This sequence joins TRBV20-1 and TRBJ1-5; D unclear. V dropped 3 bases and J dropped 7 bases, with 7 bases sitting between them. CDR1 and CDR2 (germline): DFQATT, SNEGSKA (reference sequence). The CDR3 covers 11 residues. The chain's CDR3 is CSASLGQPQHF. The CDR3 DNA follows: TGCAGTGCTAGTTTGGGCCAGCCCCAGCATTTT.

V and J are TRBV7-9 and TRBJ2-2; D assignment may be TRBD1 or TRBD2 (7 bases each). Germline V gene sequence: CDR1 SEHNR, CDR2 FQNEAQ (reference sequence). V lost 3 bases and J 5 bases, leaving 13 bases between the germline ends. CDR3 length: 15 residues. The CDR3 coding sequence is TGTGCCAGCAGCTTGCGACAGGGAGGGACCGGGGAGCTGTTTTTT. Its protein is CASSLRQGGTGELFF.

The chain is built from TRBV30 and TRBJ1-4; TRBD1 might be the D (5 bases). The CDR3 runs 14 residues. V shed 5 bases and J shed 7 bases, with 17 bases lying between them. Germline CDR1 GTSNPN, CDR2 SVGIG (reference sequence). CDR3 in DNA: TGTGCCTGGCGCGGGACCCTATGGGGTGAAAAACTGTTTTTT. This sequence encodes CAWRGTLWGEKLFF.

This clone was recorded a few times. The chain is built from TRBV21-1 and TRBJ2-7; the D call in the table, TRBD2, was not verified against the DNA. TRBV21-1 is labeled a pseudogene. This CDR3 has 13 residues. This chain's CDR3 is CASIELVPYEQYF. CDR3 nucleotides: TGTGCCAGCATAGAATTGGTCCCCTACGAGCAGTACTTC.

J is TRBJ2-7 and V is TRBV10-3, with D possibly TRBD1 on 6 matching bases. The CDR3 runs to 12 residues. Trimming stripped 5 bases from V and 6 bases from J, with 11 bases between. The germline V gene encodes CDR1 ENHRY and CDR2 SYGVKD. The CDR3: CAISIQGTEQYF. The DNA for the CDR3 is TGTGCCATCAGTATTCAGGGGACCGAGCAGTACTTC.

The table lists this clone with a count of one. The chain has TRBV7-3 and TRBJ2-5; TRBD1 matches at 9 bases. The CDR3 has 14 residues. Germline CDR1 is SGHTA and CDR2 is FQGTGA. V shed 4 bases and J 4 bases; nucleotides not matched to a gene: 4. CDR3 DNA: TGTGCCAGCAGCTCCACAGGGGGCAGAGAGACCCAGTACTTC. The encoded protein is CASSSTGGRETQYF.

This chain uses TRBV5-1 with TRBJ1-2, with a weak D call TRBD1 (6 bases). The CDR3 has 17 amino acids. Trimming took 3 bases from V and 3 from J, leaving 21 bases between them. The germline V gene has CDR1 SGHRS and CDR2 YFSETQ. DNA for the CDR3: TGCGCCAGCAGCTCGACAGGAGTCTCCTTTCTCTACTATGGCTACACCTTC. Translating gives CASSSTGVSFLYYGYTF.

This rearrangement joins TRBV28 to TRBJ2-7, with a possible D match to TRBD2 (7 bases). Trimming took 7 bases from V and 6 from J, leaving 31 bases between them. Germline V gene sequence: CDR1 MDHEN, CDR2 SYDVKM. The CDR3 covers 18 residues. This CDR3 reads CASTHPPGEGGGPGEQYF. CDR3 sequence (DNA): TGTGCCAGCACCCACCCCCCTGGGGAGGGGGGGGGACCGGGCGAGCAGTACTTC.